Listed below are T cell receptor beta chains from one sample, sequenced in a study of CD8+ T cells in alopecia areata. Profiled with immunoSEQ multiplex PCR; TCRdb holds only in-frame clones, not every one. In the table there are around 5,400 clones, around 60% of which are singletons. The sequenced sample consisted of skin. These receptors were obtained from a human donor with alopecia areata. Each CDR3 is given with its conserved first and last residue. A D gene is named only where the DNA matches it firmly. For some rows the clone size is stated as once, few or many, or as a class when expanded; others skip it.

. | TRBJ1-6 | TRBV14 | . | TGTGCCAGCAGCCTCACAACCCATTCACCCCTCCACTTT | CASSLTTHSPLHF
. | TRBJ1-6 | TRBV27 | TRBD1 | TGTGCCAGCAGCAGGGGGCGTGAGAATTCACCCCTCCACTTT | CASSRGRENSPLHF
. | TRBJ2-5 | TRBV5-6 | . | TGTGCCAGCAGCTCGCTACAACTCTTCCTCGAAGAGACCCAGTACTTC | CASSSLQLFLEETQYF
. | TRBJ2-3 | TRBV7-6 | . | TGTGCCAGCACGTCACTGACTGGCTATACGCAGTATTTT | CASTSLTGYTQYF
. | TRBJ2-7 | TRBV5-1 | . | TGCGCCAGCCGACTGAACAGGGAAAGCGAGCAGTACTTC | CASRLNRESEQYF
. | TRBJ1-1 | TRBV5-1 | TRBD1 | TGCGCCAGCAGCTTCGGGACAGGGGATTTCCCTGAAGCTTTCTTT | CASSFGTGDFPEAFF
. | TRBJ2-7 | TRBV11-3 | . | TGTGCCAGCAGCAAGGGGTCCTACGAGCAGTACTTC | CASSKGSYEQYF
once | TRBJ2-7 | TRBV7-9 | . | TGTGCCAGCAGCCCTGGAGGGGCCTACGAGCAGTACTTC | CASSPGGAYEQYF
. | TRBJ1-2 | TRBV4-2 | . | TGTGCCAGCAGCCCAACCTACAGGACCCATGGCTACACCTTC | CASSPTYRTHGYTF
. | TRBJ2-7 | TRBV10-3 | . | TGTGCCATCAGTGAGGGGGGCTCGAAGACGAACTACGAGCAGTACTTC | CAISEGGSKTNYEQYF
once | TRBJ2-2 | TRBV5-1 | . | TGCGCCAGCAGCTTGGCCGCGGGGACCGGGGAGCTGTTTTTT | CASSLAAGTGELFF
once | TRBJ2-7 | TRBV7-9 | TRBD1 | TGTGCCAGCAGCCTCGGACAGGGATGGTACGAGCAGTACTTC | CASSLGQGWYEQYF
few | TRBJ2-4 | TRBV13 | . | TGTGCCAGCTCCCGTAGTTGGGAGGACATTCAGTACTTC | CASSRSWEDIQYF
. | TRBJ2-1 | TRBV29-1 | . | TGCAGCGCGAAAGGCCCTAACCCGTCGGGTGAGCAGTTCTTC | CSAKGPNPSGEQFF